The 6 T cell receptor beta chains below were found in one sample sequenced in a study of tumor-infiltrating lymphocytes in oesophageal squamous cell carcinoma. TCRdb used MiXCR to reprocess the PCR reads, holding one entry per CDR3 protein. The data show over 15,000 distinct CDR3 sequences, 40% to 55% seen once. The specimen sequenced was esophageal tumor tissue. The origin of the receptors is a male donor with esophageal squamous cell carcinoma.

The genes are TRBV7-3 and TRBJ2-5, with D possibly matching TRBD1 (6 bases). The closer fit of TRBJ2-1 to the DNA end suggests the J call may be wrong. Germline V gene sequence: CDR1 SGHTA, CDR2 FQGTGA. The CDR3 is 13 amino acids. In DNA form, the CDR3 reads TGTGCCAGCAGCATTAGGGCGACAGGTGAGCAGTTCTTC. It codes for CASSIRATGEQFF.

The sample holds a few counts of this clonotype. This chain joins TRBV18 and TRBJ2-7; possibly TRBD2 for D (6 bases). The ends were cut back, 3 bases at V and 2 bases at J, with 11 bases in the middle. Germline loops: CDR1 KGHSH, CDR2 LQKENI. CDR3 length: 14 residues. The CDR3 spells CASSPGREAYEQYF. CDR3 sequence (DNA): TGTGCCAGCTCACCGGGCAGGGAGGCCTACGAGCAGTACTTC. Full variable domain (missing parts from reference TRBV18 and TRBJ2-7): NAGVMQNPRHLVRRRGQEARLRCSPMKGHSHVYWYRQLPEEGLKFMVYLQKENIIDESGMPKERFSAEFPKEGPSILRIQQVVRGDSAAYFCASSPGREAYEQYFGPGTRLTVT.

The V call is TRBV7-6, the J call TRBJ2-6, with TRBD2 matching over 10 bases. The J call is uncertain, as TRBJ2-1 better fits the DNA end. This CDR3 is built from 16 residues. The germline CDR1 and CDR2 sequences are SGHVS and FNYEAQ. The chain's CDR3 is CASSRGVAGGNNEQFF. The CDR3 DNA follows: TGTGCCAGCAGCCGGGGGGTAGCGGGGGGCAACAATGAGCAGTTCTTC.

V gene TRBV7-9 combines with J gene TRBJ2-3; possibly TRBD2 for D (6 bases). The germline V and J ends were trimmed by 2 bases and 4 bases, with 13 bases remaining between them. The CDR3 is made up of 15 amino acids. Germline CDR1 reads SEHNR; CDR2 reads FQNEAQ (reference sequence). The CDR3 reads CASSLTQDYADTQYF. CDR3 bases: TGTGCCAGCAGCTTAACACAGGACTACGCAGATACGCAGTATTTT. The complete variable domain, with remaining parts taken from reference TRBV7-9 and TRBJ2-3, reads DTGVSQNPRHKITKRGQNVTFRCDPISEHNRLYWYRQTLGQGPEFLTYFQNEAQLEKSRLLSDRFSAERPKGSFSTLEIQRTEQGDSAMYLCASSLTQDYADTQYFGPGTRLTVL.

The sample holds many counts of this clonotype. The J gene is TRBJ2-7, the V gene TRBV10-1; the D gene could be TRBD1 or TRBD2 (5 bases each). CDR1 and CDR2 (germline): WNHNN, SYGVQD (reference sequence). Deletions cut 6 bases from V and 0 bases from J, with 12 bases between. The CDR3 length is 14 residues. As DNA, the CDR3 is TGCGCCAGCAGCCGGGACCAAGCCTCCTACGAGCAGTACTTC. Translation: CASSRDQASYEQYF.

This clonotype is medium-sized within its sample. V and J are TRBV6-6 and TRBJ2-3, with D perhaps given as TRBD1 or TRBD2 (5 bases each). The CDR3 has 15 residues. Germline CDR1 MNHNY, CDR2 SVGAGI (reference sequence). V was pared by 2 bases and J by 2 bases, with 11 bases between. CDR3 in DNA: TGTGCCAGCAGTTACCGGGGTGGGACCACAGATACGCAGTATTTT. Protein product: CASSYRGGTTDTQYF.